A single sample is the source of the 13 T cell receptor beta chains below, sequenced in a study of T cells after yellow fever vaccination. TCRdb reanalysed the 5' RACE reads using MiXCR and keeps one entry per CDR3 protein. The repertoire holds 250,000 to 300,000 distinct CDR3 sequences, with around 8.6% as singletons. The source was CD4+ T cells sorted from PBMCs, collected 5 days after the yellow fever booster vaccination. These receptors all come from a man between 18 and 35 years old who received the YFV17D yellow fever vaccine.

In nucleotides, the CDR3 is TGCGCCAGCAGCTTGTCTGCGGGGAACACTGAAGCTTTCTTT. Translation: CASSLSAGNTEAFF. The J gene is TRBJ1-1, the V gene TRBV5-1; D is undetermined. Germline values: CDR1 SGHRS, CDR2 YFSETQ. CDR3 length: 14 amino acids. The ends were cut back, 1 base at V and 1 base at J, with 8 bases in the middle.

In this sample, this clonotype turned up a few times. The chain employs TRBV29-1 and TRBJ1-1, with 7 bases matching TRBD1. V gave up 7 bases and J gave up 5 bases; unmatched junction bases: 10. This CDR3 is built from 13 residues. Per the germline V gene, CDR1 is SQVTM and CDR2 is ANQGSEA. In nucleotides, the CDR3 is TGCAGCGCACGACAGGGAGGGTGGACTGAAGCTTTCTTT. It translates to CSARQGGWTEAFF.

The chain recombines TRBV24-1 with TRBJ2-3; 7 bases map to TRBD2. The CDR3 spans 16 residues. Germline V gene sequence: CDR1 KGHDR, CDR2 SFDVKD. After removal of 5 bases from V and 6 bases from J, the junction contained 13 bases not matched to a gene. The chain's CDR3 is CATSGVPGLGSDTQYF. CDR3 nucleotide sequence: TGTGCCACCAGTGGCGTTCCAGGACTAGGGTCGGATACGCAGTATTTT.

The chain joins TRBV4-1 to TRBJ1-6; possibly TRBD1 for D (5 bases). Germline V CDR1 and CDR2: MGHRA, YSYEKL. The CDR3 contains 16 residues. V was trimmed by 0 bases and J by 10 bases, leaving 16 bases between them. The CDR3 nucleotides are TGCGCCAGCAGCCAAGAACCGGGACGGCGAACGTCACCCCTCCACTTT. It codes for CASSQEPGRRTSPLHF.

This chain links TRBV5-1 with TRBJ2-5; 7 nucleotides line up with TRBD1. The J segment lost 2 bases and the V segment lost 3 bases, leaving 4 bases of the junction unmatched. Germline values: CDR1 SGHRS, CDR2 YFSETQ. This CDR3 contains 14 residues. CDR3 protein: CASSSGQSQETQYF. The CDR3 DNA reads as TGCGCCAGCAGCTCGGGACAGAGTCAAGAGACCCAGTACTTC.

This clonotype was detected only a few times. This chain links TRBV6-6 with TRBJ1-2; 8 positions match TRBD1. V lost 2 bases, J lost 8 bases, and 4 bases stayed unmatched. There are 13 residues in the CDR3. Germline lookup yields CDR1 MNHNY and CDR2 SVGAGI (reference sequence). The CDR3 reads CASSYGTGEGYTF. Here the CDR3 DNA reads TGTGCCAGCAGTTACGGGACAGGCGAGGGCTACACCTTC.

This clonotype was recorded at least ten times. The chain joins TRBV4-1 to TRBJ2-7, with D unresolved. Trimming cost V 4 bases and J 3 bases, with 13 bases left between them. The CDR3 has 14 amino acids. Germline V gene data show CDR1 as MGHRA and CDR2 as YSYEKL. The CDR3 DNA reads TGCGCCAGCAGCCCGGTCGGGCGGATCTACGAGCAGTACTTC. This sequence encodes CASSPVGRIYEQYF.

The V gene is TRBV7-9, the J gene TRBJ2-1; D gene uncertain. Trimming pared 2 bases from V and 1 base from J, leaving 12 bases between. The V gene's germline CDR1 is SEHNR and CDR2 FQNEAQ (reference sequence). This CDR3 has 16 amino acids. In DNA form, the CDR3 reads TGTGCCAGCAGCTTATCACGCGGTAGGTCCTACAATGAGCAGTTCTTC. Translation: CASSLSRGRSYNEQFF. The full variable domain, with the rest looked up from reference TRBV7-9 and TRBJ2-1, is DTGVSQNPRHKITKRGQNVTFRCDPISEHNRLYWYRQTLGQGPEFLTYFQNEAQLEKSRLLSDRFSAERPKGSFSTLEIQRTEQGDSAMYLCASSLSRGRSYNEQFFGPGTRLTVL.

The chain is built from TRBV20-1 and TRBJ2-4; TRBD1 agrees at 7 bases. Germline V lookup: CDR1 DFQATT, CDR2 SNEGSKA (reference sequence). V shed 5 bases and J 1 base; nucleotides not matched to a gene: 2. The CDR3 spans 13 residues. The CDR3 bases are TGCAGTGCTGACAGGGCCGCCAAAAACATTCAGTACTTC. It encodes CSADRAAKNIQYF.

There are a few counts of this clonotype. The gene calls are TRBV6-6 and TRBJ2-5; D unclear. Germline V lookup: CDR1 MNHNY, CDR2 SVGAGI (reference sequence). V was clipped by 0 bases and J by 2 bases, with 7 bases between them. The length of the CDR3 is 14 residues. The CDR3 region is CASSYSKSQETQYF. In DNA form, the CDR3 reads TGTGCCAGCAGTTACTCGAAGAGTCAAGAGACCCAGTACTTC.

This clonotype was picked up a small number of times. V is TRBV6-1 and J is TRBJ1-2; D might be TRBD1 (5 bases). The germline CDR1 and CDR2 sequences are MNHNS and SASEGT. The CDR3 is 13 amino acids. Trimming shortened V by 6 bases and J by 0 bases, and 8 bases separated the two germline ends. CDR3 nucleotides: TGTGCCAGCAGCAGGGTGTCTAACTATGGCTACACCTTC. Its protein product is CASSRVSNYGYTF.

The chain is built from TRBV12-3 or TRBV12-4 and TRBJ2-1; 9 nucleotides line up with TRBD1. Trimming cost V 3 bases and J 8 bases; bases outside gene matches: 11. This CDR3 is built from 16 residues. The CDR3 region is CASSFGLRDRVHEQFF. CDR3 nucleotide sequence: TGTGCCAGCAGTTTCGGTCTCCGGGACAGGGTACATGAGCAGTTCTTC.

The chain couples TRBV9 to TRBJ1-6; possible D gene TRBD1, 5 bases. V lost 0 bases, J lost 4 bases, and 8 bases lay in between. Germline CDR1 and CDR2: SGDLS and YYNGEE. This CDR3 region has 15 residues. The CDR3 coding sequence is TGTGCCAGCAGCGTAGAAGGACATTATAATTCACCCCTCCACTTT. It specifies CASSVEGHYNSPLHF.